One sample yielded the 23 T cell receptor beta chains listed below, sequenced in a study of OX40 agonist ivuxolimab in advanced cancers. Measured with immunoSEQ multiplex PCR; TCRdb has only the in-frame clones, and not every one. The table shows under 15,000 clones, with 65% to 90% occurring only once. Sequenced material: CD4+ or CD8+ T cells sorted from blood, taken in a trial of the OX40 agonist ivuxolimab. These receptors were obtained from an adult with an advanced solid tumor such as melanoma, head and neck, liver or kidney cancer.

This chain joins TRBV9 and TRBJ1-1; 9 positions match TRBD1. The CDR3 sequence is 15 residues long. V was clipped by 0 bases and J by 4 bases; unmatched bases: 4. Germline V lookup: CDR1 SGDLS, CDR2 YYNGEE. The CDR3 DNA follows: TGTGCCAGCAGCGTAGAGGGGACAGGGCCCACTGAAGCTTTCTTT. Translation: CASSVEGTGPTEAFF.

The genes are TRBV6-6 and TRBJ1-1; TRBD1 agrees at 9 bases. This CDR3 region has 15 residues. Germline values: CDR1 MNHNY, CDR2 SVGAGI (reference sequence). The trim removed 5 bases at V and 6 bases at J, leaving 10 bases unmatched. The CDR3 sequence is CASSTGQGLVAEAFF. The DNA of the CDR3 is TGTGCCAGCAGTACTGGACAGGGGCTCGTCGCTGAAGCTTTCTTT.

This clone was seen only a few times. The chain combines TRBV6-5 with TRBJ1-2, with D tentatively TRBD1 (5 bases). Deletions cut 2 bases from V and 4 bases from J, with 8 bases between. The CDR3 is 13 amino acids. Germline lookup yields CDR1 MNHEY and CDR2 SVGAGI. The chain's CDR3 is CASSYQGSYGYTF. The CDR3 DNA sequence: TGTGCCAGCAGTTACCAGGGTAGCTATGGCTACACCTTC.

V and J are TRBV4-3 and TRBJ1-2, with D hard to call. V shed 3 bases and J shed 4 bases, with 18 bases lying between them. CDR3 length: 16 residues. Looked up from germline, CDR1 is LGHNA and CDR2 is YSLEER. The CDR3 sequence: CASSHETEPVGYGYTF. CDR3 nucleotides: TGCGCCAGCAGCCACGAGACTGAACCCGTCGGCTATGGCTACACCTTC.

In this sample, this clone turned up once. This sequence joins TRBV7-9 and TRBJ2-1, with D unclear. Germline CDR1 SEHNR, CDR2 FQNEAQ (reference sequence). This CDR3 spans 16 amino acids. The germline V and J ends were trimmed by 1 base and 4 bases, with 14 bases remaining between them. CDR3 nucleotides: TGTGCCAGCAGCTTAGTAGGTTGGCAGGTATACAATGAGCAGTTCTTC. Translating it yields CASSLVGWQVYNEQFF.

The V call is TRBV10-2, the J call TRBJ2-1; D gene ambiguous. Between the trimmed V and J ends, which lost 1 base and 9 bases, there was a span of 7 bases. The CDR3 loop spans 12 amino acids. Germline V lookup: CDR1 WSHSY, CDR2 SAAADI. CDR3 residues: CASSEFAAEQFF. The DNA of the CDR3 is TGCGCCAGCAGTGAGTTCGCGGCTGAGCAGTTCTTC.

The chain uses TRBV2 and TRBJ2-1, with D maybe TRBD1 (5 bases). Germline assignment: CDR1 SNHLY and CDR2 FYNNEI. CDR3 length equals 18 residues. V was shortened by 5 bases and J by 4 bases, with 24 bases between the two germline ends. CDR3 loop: CASSPPNFRGSSYNEQFF. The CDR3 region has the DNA TGTGCCAGCAGTCCTCCCAATTTTAGGGGCTCCTCTTACAATGAGCAGTTCTTC.

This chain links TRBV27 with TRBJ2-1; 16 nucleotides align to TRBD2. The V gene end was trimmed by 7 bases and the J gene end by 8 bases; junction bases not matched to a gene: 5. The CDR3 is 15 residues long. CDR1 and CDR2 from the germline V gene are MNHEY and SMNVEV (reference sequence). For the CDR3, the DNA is TGTGCCAGCACCCCGGGACTAGCGGGAGGGGATGAGCAGTTCTTC. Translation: CASTPGLAGGDEQFF.

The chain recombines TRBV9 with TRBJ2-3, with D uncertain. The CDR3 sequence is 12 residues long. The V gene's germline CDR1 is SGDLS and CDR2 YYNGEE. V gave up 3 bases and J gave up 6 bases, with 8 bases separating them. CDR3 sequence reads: CASSALGDTQYF. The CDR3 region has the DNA TGTGCCAGCAGCGCCCTTGGGGATACGCAGTATTTT.

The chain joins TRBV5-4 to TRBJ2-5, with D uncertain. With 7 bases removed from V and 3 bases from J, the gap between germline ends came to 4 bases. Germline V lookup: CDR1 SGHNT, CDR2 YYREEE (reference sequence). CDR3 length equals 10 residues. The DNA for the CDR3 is TGTGCCAGCGGTAAAGAGACCCAGTACTTC. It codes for CASGKETQYF.

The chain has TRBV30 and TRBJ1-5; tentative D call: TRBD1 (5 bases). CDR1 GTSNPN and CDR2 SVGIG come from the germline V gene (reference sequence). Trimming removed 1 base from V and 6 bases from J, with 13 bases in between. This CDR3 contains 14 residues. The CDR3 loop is CAWSALRDGQPQHF. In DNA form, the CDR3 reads TGTGCCTGGAGTGCCCTCAGGGATGGTCAGCCCCAGCATTTT.

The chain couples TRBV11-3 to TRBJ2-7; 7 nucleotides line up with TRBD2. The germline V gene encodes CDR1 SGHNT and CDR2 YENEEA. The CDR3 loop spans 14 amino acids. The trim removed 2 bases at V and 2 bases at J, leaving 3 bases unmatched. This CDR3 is CASSLSGGTYEQYF. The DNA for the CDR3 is TGTGCCAGCAGCTTATCCGGGGGGACCTACGAGCAGTACTTC. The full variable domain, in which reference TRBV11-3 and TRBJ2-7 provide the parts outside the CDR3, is EAGVVQSPRYKIIEKKQPVAFWCNPISGHNTLYWYLQNLGQGPELLIRYENEEAVDDSQLPKDRFSAERLKGVDSTLKIQPAELGDSAVYLCASSLSGGTYEQYFGPGTRLTVT.

The DNA of the CDR3 is TGTGCCATCAGTGAACTACGGAGGAGAATAAACACCATATATTTT. It is translated as CAISELRRRINTIYF. This sequence joins TRBV10-3 and TRBJ1-3; D not certain. The CDR3 is 15 residues long. Germline CDR1 and CDR2: ENHRY and SYGVKD. The V and J ends lost 3 bases and 6 bases respectively, with 15 bases between them.

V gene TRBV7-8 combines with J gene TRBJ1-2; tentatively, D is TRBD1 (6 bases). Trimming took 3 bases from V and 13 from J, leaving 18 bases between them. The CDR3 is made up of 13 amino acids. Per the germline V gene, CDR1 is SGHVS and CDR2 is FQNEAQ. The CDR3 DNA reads TGTGCCAGCAGCTTCGGGGGGGGCGGCGGGGGCACCTTC. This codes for CASSFGGGGGGTF.

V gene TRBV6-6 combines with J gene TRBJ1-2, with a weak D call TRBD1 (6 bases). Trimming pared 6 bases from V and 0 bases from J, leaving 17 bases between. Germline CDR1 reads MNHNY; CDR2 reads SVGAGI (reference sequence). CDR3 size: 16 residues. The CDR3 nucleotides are TGTGCCAGCAGAGACGGACAGTCCCTAGCTAACTATGGCTACACCTTC. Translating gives CASRDGQSLANYGYTF.

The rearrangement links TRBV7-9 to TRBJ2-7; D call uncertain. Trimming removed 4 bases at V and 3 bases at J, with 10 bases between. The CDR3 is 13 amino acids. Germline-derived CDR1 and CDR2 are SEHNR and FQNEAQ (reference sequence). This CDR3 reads CASSSGYSYEQYF. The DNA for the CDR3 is TGTGCCAGCAGCTCCGGTTACAGCTACGAGCAGTACTTC. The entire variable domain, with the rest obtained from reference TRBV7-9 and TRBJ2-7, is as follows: DTGVSQNPRHKITKRGQNVTFRCDPISEHNRLYWYRQTLGQGPEFLTYFQNEAQLEKSRLLSDRFSAERPKGSFSTLEIQRTEQGDSAMYLCASSSGYSYEQYFGPGTRLTVT.

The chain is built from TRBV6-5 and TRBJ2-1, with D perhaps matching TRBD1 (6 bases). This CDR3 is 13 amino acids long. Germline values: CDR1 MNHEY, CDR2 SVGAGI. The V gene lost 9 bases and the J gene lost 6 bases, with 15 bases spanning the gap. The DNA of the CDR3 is TGTGCCAGTAAAATCAGGGGCCCCAATGAGCAGTTCTTC. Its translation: CASKIRGPNEQFF.

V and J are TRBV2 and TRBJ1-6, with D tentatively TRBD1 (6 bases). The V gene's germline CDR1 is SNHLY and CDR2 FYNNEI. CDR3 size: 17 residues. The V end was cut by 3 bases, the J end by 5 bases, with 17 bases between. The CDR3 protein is CASSDDVGAHHNSPLHF. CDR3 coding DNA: TGTGCCAGCAGTGACGATGTGGGGGCGCATCATAATTCACCCCTCCACTTT.

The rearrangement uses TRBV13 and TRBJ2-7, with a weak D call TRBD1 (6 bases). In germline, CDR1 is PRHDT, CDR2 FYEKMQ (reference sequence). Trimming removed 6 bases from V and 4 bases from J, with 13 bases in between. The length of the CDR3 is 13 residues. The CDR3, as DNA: TGTGCCAGCAGTGGGCAGGGGAGTTACGAGCAGTACTTC. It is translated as CASSGQGSYEQYF. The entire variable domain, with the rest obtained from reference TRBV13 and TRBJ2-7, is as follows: AAGVIQSPRHLIKEKRETATLKCYPIPRHDTVYWYQQGPGQDPQFLISFYEKMQSDKGSIPDRFSAQQFSDYHSELNMSSLELGDSALYFCASSGQGSYEQYFGPGTRLTVT.

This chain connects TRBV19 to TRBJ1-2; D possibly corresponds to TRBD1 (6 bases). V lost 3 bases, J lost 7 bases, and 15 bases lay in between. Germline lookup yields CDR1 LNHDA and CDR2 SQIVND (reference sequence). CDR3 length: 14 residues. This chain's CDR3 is CASSISWGALGYTF. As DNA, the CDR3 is TGTGCCAGTAGTATTTCTTGGGGGGCGCTTGGCTACACCTTC.

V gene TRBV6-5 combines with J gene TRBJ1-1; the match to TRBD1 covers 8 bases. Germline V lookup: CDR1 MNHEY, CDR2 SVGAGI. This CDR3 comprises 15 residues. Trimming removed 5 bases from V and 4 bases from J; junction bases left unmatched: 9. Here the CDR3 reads CASSLPRTGFTEAFF. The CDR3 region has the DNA TGTGCCAGCAGTCTCCCCCGGACAGGGTTCACTGAAGCTTTCTTT.

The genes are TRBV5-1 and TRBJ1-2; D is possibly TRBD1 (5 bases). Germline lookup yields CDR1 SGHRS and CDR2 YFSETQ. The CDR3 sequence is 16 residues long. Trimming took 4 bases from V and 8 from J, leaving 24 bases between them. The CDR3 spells CASSPDLGTGVRGYTF. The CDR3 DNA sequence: TGCGCCAGCAGCCCCGATCTAGGTACAGGTGTAAGGGGCTACACCTTC.

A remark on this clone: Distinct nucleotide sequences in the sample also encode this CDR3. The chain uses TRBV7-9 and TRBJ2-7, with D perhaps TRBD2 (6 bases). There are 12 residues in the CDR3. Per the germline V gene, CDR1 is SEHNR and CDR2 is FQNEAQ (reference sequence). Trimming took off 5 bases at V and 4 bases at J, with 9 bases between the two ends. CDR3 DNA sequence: TGTGCCAGCAGCCTGGGGACTTACGAGCAGTACTTC. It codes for CASSLGTYEQYF.